This TCR beta chain is drawn from a study of T cells expressing NK-cell markers. With UMIs, 5'RACE template switching was used to make TCR beta cDNA. Each CDR3 protein gets one entry in TCRdb, which reprocessed the 5' RACE reads and gives no DNA. The listing contains more than 400,000 distinct CDR3 sequences. CDR3 length: 19 residues. Germline values: CDR1 SGHAT, CDR2 FQNNGV. This TCR was sampled from a woman between 18 and 75 years old in good health. Sequencing used blood T cells: a sorted CD56 or NKG2C T cell subset, CD4+ or CD8+ T cells, or bulk PBMC T cells (not recorded which). The chain is built from TRBV11-2 and TRBJ2-1; TCRdb outputs TRBD2, but without DNA this stays unchecked. CDR3 in amino acids: CASSNYGLAGVGSYNEQFF.